The next 9 T cell receptor beta chains were all read from a single sample in a study of PD-L1 blockade in urothelial cancer (dated by TCRdb to the late 2010s). The sample's time point label, in plain terms: pretreatment peripheral blood. The method was the immunoSEQ multiplex PCR assay. TCRdb re-hosts the immuneACCESS table, in-frame sequences only. Its copies lack some clones; in the studies checked, an unresolved V gene accounts for under half of them, and the cause for the rest is not known. The sample profile shows around 100,000 clones; roughly 84% of them were found once. The top ten clonotypes cover roughly 2% of the sample. This material consisted of PBMCs, taken around atezolizumab (anti-PD-L1) treatment. These receptors were taken from a man aged 55 to 70 with urothelial cancer.

The chain combines TRBV11-2 with TRBJ2-7; the match to TRBD2 covers 10 bases. The length of the CDR3 is 13 residues. V trimming: 5 bases; J trimming: 4 bases; junction bases outside the gene matches: 2. Germline values: CDR1 SGHAT, CDR2 FQNNGV. The CDR3 DNA sequence: TGTGCCAGCAGCAGCGGGGGGGGATACGAGCAGTACTTC. Protein: CASSSGGGYEQYF.

This clone was observed a few times. The chain has TRBV5-4 and TRBJ1-2; 9 bases agree with TRBD1. Germline V CDR1 and CDR2: SGHNT, YYREEE (reference sequence). The ends lost 2 bases at V and 5 bases at J; junction bases unmatched: 7. The CDR3 runs 15 residues. CDR3 loop: CASSFPGQGVYGYTF. Written as DNA, the CDR3 is TGTGCCAGCAGCTTTCCGGGACAGGGAGTTTATGGCTACACCTTC.

This clone was seen a handful of times. J is TRBJ2-3 and V is TRBV5-4; D is undetermined. V lost 2 bases to trimming and J lost 0 bases, with 10 bases between them. This CDR3 comprises 15 residues. In germline, CDR1 is SGHNT, CDR2 YYREEE (reference sequence). The CDR3 nucleotides read TGTGCCAGCAGCTTCCCGCACGGGAGCACAGATACGCAGTATTTT. Its translation: CASSFPHGSTDTQYF.

The V and J genes are TRBV7-3 and TRBJ2-1, with 7 bases lining up with TRBD2. Germline V gives CDR1 SGHTA, CDR2 FQGTGA. V was clipped by 2 bases and J by 3 bases; unmatched bases: 1. The CDR3 has 14 residues. The chain's CDR3 is CASSLAGDYNEQFF. In DNA form, the CDR3 reads TGTGCCAGCAGCTTAGCGGGGGACTACAATGAGCAGTTCTTC.

The chain couples TRBV6-6 to TRBJ2-1; D is uncertain. The ends were cut back, 2 bases at V and 9 bases at J, with 14 bases in the middle. This CDR3 contains 14 residues. The germline gives CDR1 MNHNY, CDR2 SVGAGI (reference sequence). The CDR3 nucleotides read TGTGCCAGCAGTTACGAGAGCCCCCGGGTTGAGCAGTTCTTC. This codes for CASSYESPRVEQFF.

The chain is built from TRBV9 and TRBJ2-7, with D tentatively TRBD1 (6 bases). Trimming removed 0 bases at V and 0 bases at J, with 13 bases between. The germline V gene has CDR1 SGDLS and CDR2 YYNGEE. The CDR3 contains 16 residues. The CDR3 region is CASSVGPRTDSYEQYF. The CDR3 coding sequence is TGTGCCAGCAGCGTAGGACCTCGGACAGACTCCTACGAGCAGTACTTC. Full variable domain (outside the CDR3, taken from reference TRBV9 and TRBJ2-7): DSGVTQTPKHLITATGQRVTLRCSPRSGDLSVYWYQQSLDQGLQFLIQYYNGEERAKGNILERFSAQQFPDLHSELNLSSLELGDSALYFCASSVGPRTDSYEQYFGPGTRLTVT.

The CDR3 reads CASSGPTGRDSPLHF. The CDR3 region has the DNA TGTGCCAGCAGCGGACCGACAGGGAGAGATTCACCCCTCCACTTT. The chain has TRBV5-4 and TRBJ1-6; the match to TRBD1 covers 7 bases. The CDR3 covers 15 residues. V trimming: 4 bases; J trimming: 8 bases; junction bases outside the gene matches: 9. CDR1 and CDR2 from the germline V gene are SGHNT and YYREEE (reference sequence).

The J gene is TRBJ2-7, the V gene TRBV6-1, with a tentative D call TRBD1 (5 bases). Germline V lookup: CDR1 MNHNS, CDR2 SASEGT. The CDR3 totals 14 residues. V was pared by 10 bases and J by 0 bases, with 16 bases between. For the CDR3, the DNA is TGTGCCACCAGCCCACAGGCCCCCTCCTACGAGCAGTACTTC. The encoded protein is CATSPQAPSYEQYF.

The V gene is TRBV19, the J gene TRBJ1-6; a possible D gene is TRBD1 (5 bases). Per germline, CDR1 LNHDA and CDR2 SQIVND (reference sequence). The CDR3 length is 16 residues. Trimming removed 5 bases at V and 5 bases at J, with 16 bases between. CDR3 region: CASSLDPGLNNSPLHF. DNA for the CDR3: TGTGCCAGTAGTTTGGACCCGGGACTGAATAATTCACCCCTCCACTTT.